Given below is one T cell receptor (beta chain) in context. The data originate from a study of CD8 T cells in Susac syndrome. RNA in amounts of about 0.5 to 1 ug was reverse transcribed with random hexamers. TCRdb passed the immunoSEQ multiplex PCR reads through MiXCR, listing each CDR3 protein once. Of 150,000 to 200,000 distinct CDR3 sequences listed, approximately 92% are singletons. The sequence was obtained from a human donor in good health. The sequencing input was CD4+ T cells from PBMCs.

CDR3 bases: TGTGCCAGCTCCCCTACACAGACACAAACCGGGGAGCTGTTTTTT. The encoded protein is CASSPTQTQTGELFF. The chain has TRBV12-3 or TRBV12-4 and TRBJ2-2; D uncertain. The V end was cut by 8 bases, the J end by 5 bases, with 18 bases between. The CDR3 consists of 15 residues.